The 9 T cell receptor beta chains below all came from one sample that was sequenced in a study of blood T cell repertoires in COVID-19. Method: immunoSEQ multiplex PCR; TCRdb's copy keeps in-frame clones and lacks some. Among approximately 340,000 clones listed, 80% to 90% were seen once. Sequenced: peripheral blood. These receptors originate from a young man with COVID-19, enrolled during active disease.

This clone was counted a few times. The J gene is TRBJ2-3, the V gene TRBV9; possibly TRBD2 for D (5 bases). The V and J ends lost 0 bases and 4 bases respectively, with 15 bases between them. Germline V gives CDR1 SGDLS, CDR2 YYNGEE. The CDR3 loop spans 16 amino acids. CDR3 in amino acids: CASSVGAIYGADTQYF. The CDR3 coding sequence is TGTGCCAGCAGCGTAGGGGCCATCTACGGGGCAGATACGCAGTATTTT.

Details on this clone: Other DNA sequences of this sample code for an identical CDR3. V and J are TRBV27 and TRBJ1-1, with no clear D. Germline CDR1 is MNHEY and CDR2 is SMNVEV (reference sequence). This CDR3 has 13 residues. Trimming pared 7 bases from V and 5 bases from J, leaving 14 bases between. The CDR3 DNA is TGTGCCAGCACCCCACTCCGGGGTACTGAAGCTTTCTTT. Its protein product is CASTPLRGTEAFF.

The J gene is TRBJ1-2, the V gene TRBV19; D may be TRBD1 (6 bases). Trimming pared 7 bases from V and 4 bases from J, leaving 13 bases between. CDR3 length: 13 residues. Germline V lookup: CDR1 LNHDA, CDR2 SQIVND (reference sequence). The CDR3 is CASNGGRGYGYTF. The CDR3 DNA reads TGTGCCAGTAACGGGGGGCGAGGCTATGGCTACACCTTC.

Only one count was recorded for this clone. The chain employs TRBV27 and TRBJ2-3; 11 nucleotides line up with TRBD2. CDR1 and CDR2 from the germline V gene are MNHEY and SMNVEV (reference sequence). V trimming: 0 bases; J trimming: 0 bases; junction bases outside the gene matches: 8. The length of the CDR3 is 19 residues. The CDR3 spells CASSLSGLTSGKSTDTQYF. DNA of the CDR3: TGTGCCAGCAGTTTATCGGGGTTGACTAGCGGGAAAAGCACAGATACGCAGTATTTT.

The chain has TRBV6-2 or TRBV6-3 and TRBJ2-3; TRBD1 is a possible D gene (5 bases). Deletions cut 5 bases from V and 4 bases from J, with 16 bases between. Germline V lookup: CDR1 MNHEY, CDR2 SVGEGT. The CDR3 is 15 amino acids. The DNA for the CDR3 is TGTGCCAGCAGTCGCCGGAGACAGAGCCCAGATACGCAGTATTTT. Translated: CASSRRRQSPDTQYF.

The V call is TRBV2, the J call TRBJ1-5, with D unresolved. Germline CDR1 and CDR2: SNHLY and FYNNEI. The CDR3 is made up of 14 amino acids. V was trimmed by 4 bases and J by 0 bases, leaving 7 bases between them. The CDR3 loop reads CASSAGYSNQPQHF. DNA of the CDR3: TGTGCCAGCAGTGCAGGTTATAGCAATCAGCCCCAGCATTTT.

This chain uses TRBV14 with TRBJ2-7; 7 positions match TRBD2. The V gene end was trimmed by 4 bases and the J gene end by 6 bases; junction bases not matched to a gene: 9. Germline loops: CDR1 SGHDN, CDR2 FVKESK. CDR3 length: 14 residues. CDR3 sequence: CASSPWTRGGEQYF. CDR3 nucleotide sequence: TGTGCCAGCAGCCCTTGGACTAGAGGAGGCGAGCAGTACTTC.

The rearrangement uses TRBV18 and TRBJ2-3; the match to TRBD1 covers 9 bases. This CDR3 is 16 amino acids long. V shed 5 bases and J 2 bases; nucleotides not matched to a gene: 8. Germline V gene data show CDR1 as KGHSH and CDR2 as LQKENI. The CDR3 nucleotides are TGTGCCAGCTCATCCCTCGACAGGGGGTACACAGATACGCAGTATTTT. The encoded protein is CASSSLDRGYTDTQYF. Complete variable domain (other parts from reference TRBV18 and TRBJ2-3): NAGVMQNPRHLVRRRGQEARLRCSPMKGHSHVYWYRQLPEEGLKFMVYLQKENIIDESGMPKERFSAEFPKEGPSILRIQQVVRGDSAAYFCASSSLDRGYTDTQYFGPGTRLTVL.

J is TRBJ2-2 and V is TRBV2, with D possibly being TRBD2 (5 bases). V lost 1 base and J 0 bases, leaving 9 bases between the germline ends. Looked up from germline, CDR1 is SNHLY and CDR2 is FYNNEI. This CDR3 comprises 16 residues. CDR3 sequence reads: CASSEVGAANTGELFF. The CDR3 DNA follows: TGTGCCAGCAGTGAAGTGGGAGCCGCGAACACCGGGGAGCTGTTTTTT.